Given below is one T cell receptor beta chain in context. Distinct nucleotide sequences in the sample also encode this CDR3. This record comes from a study of shared clonotypes between healthy human individuals. Germline CDR1 is MNHEY and CDR2 is SMNVEV (reference sequence). The CDR3 is 13 residues long. Trimming removed 2 bases from V and 4 bases from J, with 8 bases in between. Here immunoSEQ multiplex PCR was the method, and the copy in TCRdb shows in-frame clones only, minus some. Here the sample spans some 2.1 million clones, 95% being singletons. The TCR was taken from a man in his late teens or twenties in good health. Sequenced input: naive CD4+ T cells sorted from blood. The subset is: CD45RA+ positively selected. V usage is TRBV27 and J usage is TRBJ2-5; D is possibly TRBD1 (6 bases). The DNA of the CDR3 is TGTGCCAGCAGTTTAACAGGGTTAGAGACCCAGTACTTC. Translated: CASSLTGLETQYF.